The clone carrying this TCR beta chain was observed a handful of times. The antigen remains undetermined. A second about 7 to 11 cycle PCR used barcoded and J-beta primers. The template-switch adaptor, which had 12 random nucleotides, put a tag on each cDNA molecule. TCRdb reanalysed the 5' RACE reads using MiXCR and keeps one entry per CDR3 protein. The repertoire consists of roughly 1 million distinct CDR3 sequences, with approximately 26% occurring once and the leading ten covering around 0.75%. These data are taken from a study of blood T cells in healthy people across ages. The study's findings and limits: Total diversity from one million sequenced T cells was likely underestimated.

Per germline, CDR1 SEHNR and CDR2 FQNEAQ (reference sequence). Trimming at V came to 3 bases and at J to 3 bases, leaving 5 bases not matched to a gene. This CDR3 is built from 15 residues. This same sample was also part of a study on T cells of mothers and their children. Turning to that study: For cDNA synthesis, the complete extracted RNA was used (about 1.4 ug per 15 ul).

The TCR originated in a girl under 10 years old in good health. The J gene is TRBJ1-1, the V gene TRBV7-9, with 9 bases identical to TRBD1. The sample was blood. CDR3: CASSFNRGLDTEAFF. The CDR3 nucleotides are TGTGCCAGCAGCTTCAACAGGGGGCTCGACACTGAAGCTTTCTTT.